Listed here are 21 T cell receptor beta chains from one sample, sequenced in a study of shared clonotypes between healthy human individuals. Using immunoSEQ multiplex PCR, the repertoire was profiled, and TCRdb retains in-frame clones only, with some absent. The table has over a million clones, 75% to 85% seen once. The sequenced material came from memory CD4+ T cells from PBMCs. Specified subset: CD45RA-negative fraction. The receptors were gathered from a man aged 18 to 30 in good health. Some clones in this sample may be carry-over from other donors' samples.

There are a few counts of this clone. This chain links TRBV6-5 with TRBJ1-2; 7 bases align to TRBD1. The CDR3 has 13 amino acids. From germline, CDR1 is MNHEY and CDR2 SVGAGI. V lost 4 bases to trimming and J lost 3 bases; unmatched junction nucleotides: 2. The CDR3 spells CASSWQGDYGYTF. The DNA for the CDR3 is TGTGCCAGCAGTTGGCAGGGGGACTATGGCTACACCTTC.

The V call is TRBV5-6, the J call TRBJ2-2, with D unclear. Per the germline V gene, CDR1 is SGHDT and CDR2 is YYEEEE. The CDR3 covers 13 residues. Trimming took 4 bases from V and 6 from J, leaving 10 bases between them. The CDR3 here is CASSLHAPGELFF. CDR3 DNA sequence: TGTGCCAGCAGCCTCCACGCTCCCGGGGAGCTGTTTTTT. The full variable domain, with the rest looked up from reference TRBV5-6 and TRBJ2-2, is DAGVTQSPTHLIKTRGQQVTLRCSPKSGHDTVSWYQQALGQGPQFIFQYYEEEERQRGNFPDRFSGHQFPNYSSELNVNALLLGDSALYLCASSLHAPGELFFGEGSRLTVL.

On this clone: The sample holds other DNA sequences that translate to the same CDR3. The chain links TRBV7-3 to TRBJ2-5; TRBD1 matches 10 bases. Germline trimming cut 5 bases from V and 5 bases from J; bases unmatched to any gene: 11. Germline values: CDR1 SGHTA, CDR2 FQGTGA. This CDR3 is built from 16 residues. Here the CDR3 DNA reads TGTGCCAGCAGCCCATTGGGCGGGACAGGGGTTGAGACCCAGTACTTC. Translating it yields CASSPLGGTGVETQYF.

This chain joins TRBV5-1 and TRBJ2-5, with 8 bases identical to TRBD1. The CDR3 is made up of 14 amino acids. Looked up from germline, CDR1 is SGHRS and CDR2 is YFSETQ. V trimming: 4 bases; J trimming: 5 bases; junction bases outside the gene matches: 7. The CDR3 reads CASSTGQGNETQYF. In DNA, the CDR3 is TGCGCCAGCAGCACCGGACAGGGAAACGAGACCCAGTACTTC.

The V call is TRBV9, the J call TRBJ2-1; D gene ambiguous. The length of the CDR3 is 13 residues. Deletions cut 0 bases from V and 7 bases from J, with 8 bases between. From germline, CDR1 is SGDLS and CDR2 YYNGEE. The CDR3: CASSVGPTNEQFF. In DNA, the CDR3 is TGTGCCAGCAGCGTAGGTCCCACGAATGAGCAGTTCTTC.

This clone has a single count. The chain is built from TRBV7-3 and TRBJ2-2; 11 bases map to TRBD2. The CDR3 runs 16 residues. The germline gives CDR1 SGHTA, CDR2 FQGTGA. V lost 2 bases to trimming and J lost 4 bases; unmatched junction nucleotides: 3. Written as DNA, the CDR3 is TGTGCCAGCAGCTTAGGTCTAGCGGGAGGCACCGGGGAGCTGTTTTTT. Its protein product is CASSLGLAGGTGELFF.

This rearrangement joins TRBV28 to TRBJ2-5, with D uncertain. This CDR3 contains 14 residues. Germline V gives CDR1 MDHEN, CDR2 SYDVKM. Between the trimmed V and J ends, which lost 4 bases and 1 base, there was a span of 10 bases. This CDR3 reads CASSSPAGQETQYF. The CDR3 bases are TGTGCCAGCAGTTCTCCGGCAGGCCAAGAGACCCAGTACTTC.

This clone was seen only a few times. The chain is built from TRBV16 and TRBJ1-2; a possible D gene is TRBD1 (6 bases). Germline values: CDR1 KGHSY, CDR2 FQNENV. CDR3 length: 15 amino acids. Trimming took 4 bases from V and 6 from J, leaving 18 bases between them. CDR3 region: CASSPDPHRVDGYTF. The CDR3, as DNA: TGTGCCAGCAGCCCCGACCCGCACAGGGTCGATGGCTACACCTTC.

This rearrangement joins TRBV7-9 to TRBJ2-7, with D perhaps TRBD2 (5 bases). CDR1 is SEHNR and CDR2 is FQNEAQ in the germline V gene (reference sequence). This CDR3 spans 14 amino acids. Between the trimmed V and J ends, which lost 4 bases and 5 bases, there was a span of 15 bases. DNA of the CDR3: TGTGCCAGCAGCTCCCGGGAAACCGGCGACGAGCAGTACTTC. It translates to CASSSRETGDEQYF.

This clone showed up just once. The chain employs TRBV28 and TRBJ2-1, with D possibly matching TRBD2 (6 bases). Looked up from germline, CDR1 is MDHEN and CDR2 is SYDVKM. The CDR3 spans 13 residues. Trimming cost V 3 bases and J 6 bases, with 9 bases left between them. CDR3: CASSFAGTNEQFF. The CDR3 DNA is TGTGCCAGCAGTTTCGCGGGGACCAATGAGCAGTTCTTC.

This clone was counted a single time. The chain uses TRBV19 and TRBJ2-1; D possibly matches TRBD1 or TRBD2 (6 bases each). This CDR3 has 13 residues. V was pared by 2 bases and J by 11 bases, with 13 bases between. Per germline, CDR1 LNHDA and CDR2 SQIVND (reference sequence). CDR3 in amino acids: CASSIMPGGQQFF. In nucleotides, the CDR3 is TGTGCCAGTAGTATAATGCCCGGGGGCCAGCAGTTCTTC.

This chain uses TRBV4-2 with TRBJ2-5; 8 bases match TRBD2. Germline V gene lookup returns CDR1 LGHNA and CDR2 YNFKEQ. After removal of 0 bases from V and 1 base from J, the junction contained 1 base not matched to a gene. The CDR3 is made up of 15 amino acids. CDR3 coding DNA: TGTGCCAGCAGCCAAGATCGGGGGGGCCAAGAGACCCAGTACTTC. Translation: CASSQDRGGQETQYF.

This chain connects TRBV29-1 to TRBJ2-7, with a weak D call TRBD2 (5 bases). Between the trimmed V and J ends, which lost 6 bases and 0 bases, there was a span of 15 bases. Germline V gene lookup returns CDR1 SQVTM and CDR2 ANQGSEA. The CDR3 totals 14 residues. The CDR3 nucleotides are TGCAGCGTACTTCAAGCGGACTCCTCCTACGAGCAGTACTTC. This codes for CSVLQADSSYEQYF.

The chain recombines TRBV11-1 with TRBJ2-2; 7 bases map to TRBD2. This CDR3 has 14 amino acids. The trim removed 11 bases at V and 4 bases at J, leaving 10 bases unmatched. The germline V gene has CDR1 SGHAT and CDR2 FQDESV (reference sequence). CDR3 bases: TGTGCCGAGGCGGGAGCGGGTGGCACCGGGGAGCTGTTTTTT. It translates to CAEAGAGGTGELFF.

This clone showed up just once. The chain has TRBV21-1 and TRBJ2-1; TRBD2 was called by the table and not checked on the DNA. TRBV21-1 is labeled a pseudogene. The CDR3 runs 12 residues. Written as DNA, the CDR3 is TGTGCCAGCAGCAGGGGGGACAATGAGCAGTTCTTC. As protein: CASSRGDNEQFF.

The V call is TRBV5-1, the J call TRBJ1-4, with TRBD1 matching over 7 bases. V dropped 4 bases and J dropped 0; count of bases not matched to a gene: 6. The germline V gene has CDR1 SGHRS and CDR2 YFSETQ. The CDR3 extends over 16 amino acids. The CDR3 loop is CASSPSGGATNEKLFF. In DNA, the CDR3 is TGCGCCAGCAGCCCCTCAGGGGGGGCAACTAATGAAAAACTGTTTTTT.

In this sample, this clone turned up once. The rearrangement joins TRBV18 to TRBJ2-1, with 8 bases identical to TRBD2. The CDR3 covers 16 residues. V trimming: 2 bases; J trimming: 5 bases; junction bases outside the gene matches: 8. Germline V gene sequence: CDR1 KGHSH, CDR2 LQKENI. As DNA, the CDR3 is TGTGCCAGCTCACCATATCGGACTAGCAGGAACAATGAGCAGTTCTTC. Encoded protein: CASSPYRTSRNNEQFF. Combining the CDR3 with reference TRBV18 and TRBJ2-1 gives the whole variable domain NAGVMQNPRHLVRRRGQEARLRCSPMKGHSHVYWYRQLPEEGLKFMVYLQKENIIDESGMPKERFSAEFPKEGPSILRIQQVVRGDSAAYFCASSPYRTSRNNEQFFGPGTRLTVL.

The chain combines TRBV7-9 with TRBJ2-4; the match to TRBD2 covers 7 bases. The ends lost 4 bases at V and 8 bases at J; junction bases unmatched: 2. This CDR3 contains 12 residues. CDR1 is SEHNR, CDR2 FQNEAQ, per germline (reference sequence). The CDR3 DNA reads as TGTGCCAGCAGCTCCGGGGGGTACATTCAGTACTTC. Translated: CASSSGGYIQYF.

This clone was detected only a few times. The rearrangement joins TRBV20-1 to TRBJ2-7, with D unresolved. V was pared by 3 bases and J by 7 bases, with 7 bases between. Per germline, CDR1 DFQATT and CDR2 SNEGSKA (reference sequence). The CDR3 extends over 10 amino acids. The CDR3 sequence: CSASLMEQYF. CDR3 sequence (DNA): TGCAGTGCTAGCCTCATGGAGCAGTACTTC.

The V and J genes are TRBV19 and TRBJ1-2; D is possibly TRBD1 (6 bases). Germline V lookup: CDR1 LNHDA, CDR2 SQIVND (reference sequence). V lost 7 bases and J 1 base, leaving 25 bases between the germline ends. The CDR3 extends over 18 amino acids. The CDR3 loop reads CASTSPRGDTRYNYGYTF. The CDR3 coding sequence is TGTGCCAGTACCTCTCCTCGCGGGGACACGCGTTATAACTATGGCTACACCTTC.

As for this clone: Given a much more abundant clone one base away, this may be a read error. The rearrangement links TRBV7-7 to TRBJ1-3; D unresolved. This CDR3 contains 13 residues. V was shortened by 4 bases and J by 0 bases, with 4 bases between the two germline ends. Germline CDR1 reads SSHAT; CDR2 reads FNYEAQ (reference sequence). The CDR3 loop reads CASSSNSGNTIYF. In DNA form, the CDR3 reads TGTGCCAGCAGCTCGAACTCTGGAAACACCATATATTTT.